These 22 T cell receptor beta chains were all obtained from the same sample, sequenced in a study of tumor and adjacent non-tumor tissue in lung cancer. RNA was extracted from bulk tissue without any cell sorting. The normal lung tissue was taken more than 3 cm from the tumor edge. A modified ARM-PCR protocol with three rounds of nested PCR amplified TCRbeta. One entry per CDR3 protein results from TCRdb running MiXCR on the multiplex PCR reads. The data hold under 80,000 distinct CDR3 sequences, with approximately 73% observed a single time. Sequences were obtained from distant non-tumor lung tissue. The receptor source for this set is a man aged 55 to 69 with non-small cell lung cancer.

On this clonotype itself: A read error is possible here, since a much larger clone lies one base away. This sequence joins TRBV15 and TRBJ2-5; D call uncertain. The ends were cut back, 2 bases at V and 5 bases at J, with 12 bases in the middle. CDR1 is LNHNV, CDR2 YYDKDF, per germline (reference sequence). The CDR3 runs 14 residues. The CDR3 reads CATSRTQWDETQYF. The CDR3 DNA sequence: TGTGCCACCAGCAGAACCCAGTGGGATGAGACCCAGTACTTC.

This clonotype was counted once. The CDR3 DNA reads TGTGCCAGCAGCCCGCAATACCGGTACAATGAGCAGTTCTTC. Its protein is CASSPQYRYNEQFF. The chain uses TRBV14 and TRBJ2-1; no firm D call. V dropped 4 bases and J dropped 4 bases, with 11 bases sitting between them. The CDR3 runs to 14 residues. The germline CDR1 and CDR2 sequences are SGHDN and FVKESK.

Of note for this clonotype: Germline is not matched at one junction end, which may reflect a read error. This chain connects TRBV4-2 to TRBJ1-4, with D possibly matching TRBD1 (6 bases). Per germline, CDR1 LGHNA and CDR2 YNFKEQ. The CDR3 sequence is 17 residues long. The DNA for the CDR3 is TGTGCCAGCAGCCAAGAATCAGGTTACAGGGAGGATAAAAAACTGTTTTTC. Protein sequence: CASSQESGYREDKKLFF.

In the case of this clonotype: Its ends do not fully match the called genes, so a read error is possible. CDR3 DNA: TGTGCCTGCAGTCCTGCCAGGGATGAGCAGTTCTTC. This codes for CACSPARDEQFF. The genes are TRBV6-6 and TRBJ2-1; perhaps TRBD1 as D (5 bases). The CDR3 contains 12 residues. Per germline, CDR1 MNHNY and CDR2 SVGAGI (reference sequence).

This chain uses TRBV7-3 with TRBJ2-3, with 7 positions matching TRBD2. This CDR3 is built from 14 residues. Germline V CDR1 and CDR2: SGHTA, FQGTGA. Trimming took 2 bases from V and 5 from J; bases not matched to a gene: 4. The CDR3, as DNA: TGTGCCAGCAGCTTATTGGGGGGGAAAGATACGCAGTATTTT. It yields the protein CASSLLGGKDTQYF.

With respect to this clonotype: A junction end diverges from the germline sequence, so it may reflect a read error. The CDR3 nucleotides are TGCAGTGCAGATGTCCAGCGGGGCACCGAGGAGTTGTTTTTT. Its protein is CSADVQRGTEELFF. The chain is built from TRBV20-1 and TRBJ2-2, with 7 nucleotides matching TRBD2. From germline, CDR1 is DFQATT and CDR2 SNEGSKA (reference sequence). CDR3 length: 14 amino acids.

In the case of this clonotype: An end of the junction does not agree with germline; a read error may underlie this. CDR3 residues: CASDTGAFTDYGYIF. In DNA, the CDR3 is TGTGCCTCTGATACGGGGGCCTTTACTGACTATGGCTACATCTTC. The chain uses TRBV12-3 or TRBV12-4 and TRBJ1-2; D is perhaps TRBD1 (6 bases). The CDR3 covers 15 residues.

This chain connects TRBV5-4 to TRBJ2-2, with TRBD2 identical over 8 bases. This CDR3 is 17 amino acids long. V shed 8 bases and J 4 bases; nucleotides not matched to a gene: 16. Looked up from germline, CDR1 is SGHNT and CDR2 is YYREEE (reference sequence). In nucleotides, the CDR3 is TGTGCCAGAAGCGCGCCGGGACTAGTGGGAGGCACCGGGGAGCTGTTTTTT. As protein: CARSAPGLVGGTGELFF. The complete variable domain, with remaining parts taken from reference TRBV5-4 and TRBJ2-2, reads ETGVTQSPTHLIKTRGQQVTLRCSSQSGHNTVSWYQQALGQGPQFIFQYYREEENGRGNFPPRFSGLQFPNYSSELNVNALELDDSALYLCARSAPGLVGGTGELFFGEGSRLTVL.

Notes on this clonotype: One end of the junction is discordant with germline, which a read error may explain. The CDR3 coding sequence is TGTGCCAGCAGTTTAAATTTTGGAAACACCACATATTTT. Its protein product is CASSLNFGNTTYF. This rearrangement joins TRBV12-3 or TRBV12-4 to TRBJ1-3, with D unresolved. CDR3 length: 13 amino acids.

Details on this clonotype: It may be a read error: a sequence one base away is much more abundant. The chain links TRBV28 to TRBJ2-7, with D perhaps given as TRBD1 or TRBD2 (5 bases each). CDR1 and CDR2 from the germline V gene are MDHEN and SYDVKM. Trimming left V 10 bases short and J 4 bases short, with 20 bases between. The CDR3 consists of 14 residues. In DNA form, the CDR3 reads TGTGCCATCTCGACTAACGGGGCTTATTACGAGCAGTACTTC. It encodes CAISTNGAYYEQYF.

Concerning this clonotype: A junction end diverges from the germline sequence, so it may reflect a read error. The chain uses TRBV12-3 or TRBV12-4 and TRBJ1-5; D unclear. The CDR3 extends over 16 amino acids. The CDR3 DNA sequence: TGTGCCAGCAGCCCGCCGGGCAAATATAGCGATCAGTCCCAGCATTTT. Translation gives CASSPPGKYSDQSQHF.

Worth noting for this clonotype: Germline is not matched at one junction end, which may reflect a read error. This chain uses TRBV6-5 with TRBJ1-2; 7 bases map to TRBD1. Germline lookup yields CDR1 MNHEY and CDR2 SVGAGI. The CDR3 runs 15 residues. The CDR3, as DNA: TGTGCTAGCAGTCGACAGGGTGTGAATAACTATGACTACACCTTC. Amino acids: CASSRQGVNNYDYTF.

Concerning this clonotype: The junction and the germline gene differ at one end; a read error may be behind it. The rearrangement links TRBV12-3 or TRBV12-4 to TRBJ2-7, with D hard to call. The CDR3 consists of 11 residues. The CDR3 bases are TGTACCAGCAGTTCATCCTACGAGCAGTACTTC. Protein: CTSSSSYEQYF.

This clonotype came up once. At one end, the junction sequence differs from germline, possibly due to a read error. The chain recombines TRBV6-6 with TRBJ1-5, with D hard to call. This CDR3 is 13 amino acids long. Per germline, CDR1 MNHNY and CDR2 SVGAGI (reference sequence). CDR3 protein: CASSYDGGTAQHF. For the CDR3, the DNA is TGTGCGAGCAGTTACGACGGAGGCACGGCCCAGCATTTT.

This clonotype was seen many times. The chain links TRBV4-1 to TRBJ2-5; D gene ambiguous. Trimming took off 2 bases at V and 0 bases at J, with 10 bases between the two ends. In germline, CDR1 is MGHRA, CDR2 YSYEKL. The CDR3 is 15 amino acids. CDR3 sequence (DNA): TGCGCCAGCAGCCAAACGTCTCGGAACCAAGAGACCCAGTACTTC. It specifies CASSQTSRNQETQYF.

The chain uses TRBV29-1 and TRBJ1-1; D possibly corresponds to TRBD1 (5 bases). The germline V gene encodes CDR1 SQVTM and CDR2 ANQGSEA. With 4 bases removed from V and 6 bases from J, the gap between germline ends came to 18 bases. The CDR3 sequence is 14 residues long. CDR3 protein: CSVVVGGVGSEAFF. CDR3 DNA sequence: TGCAGCGTTGTTGTTGGGGGTGTCGGCTCTGAAGCTTTCTTT.

This clonotype was detected once. Lacking the conserved final phenylalanine or tryptophan, this CDR3 likely reflects a read error. The CDR3 bases are TGCGCCAGCGGCATCTCAGGAAGTACCCGAGAGACCCAGTACTTA. The encoded protein is CASGISGSTRETQYL. This rearrangement joins TRBV4-1 to TRBJ2-5; D ambiguous. The CDR3 is 15 residues long. The ends were cut back, 8 bases at V and 4 bases at J, with 20 bases in the middle. CDR1 is MGHRA, CDR2 YSYEKL, per germline.

The rearrangement links TRBV30 to TRBJ2-2; 9 positions agree with TRBD2. The J segment lost 7 bases and the V segment lost 4 bases, leaving 4 bases of the junction unmatched. In germline, CDR1 is GTSNPN, CDR2 SVGIG (reference sequence). This CDR3 contains 13 residues. The CDR3 coding sequence is TGTGCCTGGAATGTAGCGGGAGTCGGGGAGCTGTTTTTT. This translates into CAWNVAGVGELFF.

Comments on this clonotype: The CDR3 end shows no conserved phenylalanine or tryptophan, and so a read error is likely. The gene calls are TRBV11-3 and TRBJ2-3; D is perhaps TRBD2 (5 bases). Germline lookup yields CDR1 SGHNT and CDR2 YENEEA. The CDR3 has 16 residues. CDR3 DNA: TGTGCCAGTAGCTCCGGGCTAGCAGATAGCGCTGATACGCAGTATTTG. It specifies CASSSGLADSADTQYL.

This rearrangement joins TRBV7-8 to TRBJ1-4; maybe TRBD1 (5 bases). Trimming pared 5 bases from V and 9 bases from J, leaving 19 bases between. The CDR3 runs 15 residues. The germline CDR1 and CDR2 sequences are SGHVS and FQNEAQ. This CDR3 is CASSPHQGPNKKLFF. For the CDR3, the DNA is TGTGCCAGCAGCCCCCATCAGGGTCCGAATAAAAAACTGTTTTTT.

The V call is TRBV29-1, the J call TRBJ2-2; D may match TRBD1 or TRBD2 (5 bases each). V was cut by 7 bases and J by 8 bases, with 20 bases left in between. This CDR3 comprises 14 residues. The germline V gene has CDR1 SQVTM and CDR2 ANQGSEA. The CDR3 protein is CSAYPRARGGELFF. The CDR3 nucleotides are TGCAGCGCCTACCCCAGGGCCCGGGGTGGGGAGCTGTTTTTT.

The chain links TRBV28 to TRBJ2-7; a weak D match, TRBD1 (5 bases). Germline loops: CDR1 MDHEN, CDR2 SYDVKM. CDR3 length equals 13 residues. The CDR3 DNA sequence: TGTGCCAGCAGTTTTGGGGCGCGAGGCGAGCAGTGCGTC. Its protein product is CASSFGARGEQCV.